This T cell receptor (beta chain) derives from a study of blood T cell repertoires in COVID-19. Study at large: Samples taken during acute and convalescent COVID-19 were collected in the United States, Italy and Spain. Sample material is recorded as cDNA or gDNA derived from T cells, B-cell-depleted T cells, or PBMCs.

Looked up from germline, CDR1 is SNHLY and CDR2 is FYNNEI. V lost 4 bases and J 6 bases, leaving 4 bases between the germline ends. The CDR3 covers 11 residues. In the original workflow: Reference gene primer amplification yielded estimated nucleated cell counts. Sequencing used immunoSEQ multiplex PCR; TCRdb keeps in-frame clones, though not all of them. Clone size and V and J calls were adopted from that table, with D and trimming inferred from the DNA. The sample yields 300,000 or so clones, approximately 82% seen once. This clonotype was sampled from a woman aged 45-59 years with acute or convalescent COVID-19. The chain joins TRBV2 to TRBJ2-1, with no clear D. The sequenced sample was peripheral blood. For the CDR3, the DNA is TGTGCCAGCAGTGCGTCCAATGAGCAGTTCTTC. It specifies CASSASNEQFF.